These 9 T cell receptor beta chains originate from one sample sequenced in a study of beta chain features in type 1 diabetes. Since all of the isolated RNA was reverse transcribed, expressed TCRB transcripts were what got sequenced. Sequencing used immunoSEQ multiplex PCR; TCRdb keeps in-frame clones, though not all of them. Among more than 120,000 clones listed, about 13% were seen once. The antigens for these receptors are not known. General observations from the study: Type 1 diabetes patients showed a moderate but significant shortening of TCRB CDR3s in all four CD4+ subsets.

The sample consisted of central memory CD4+ T cells from blood. Receptors were obtained from a man aged 18-30 years with type 1 diabetes.

V usage is TRBV7-7 and J usage is TRBJ2-5, with 13 bases that match TRBD2. The CDR3 has 16 residues. The trim removed 5 bases at V and 2 bases at J, leaving 5 bases unmatched. Germline V CDR1 and CDR2: SSHAT, FNYEAQ (reference sequence). CDR3 residues: CASSTGTSGAQETQYF. DNA for the CDR3: TGTGCCAGCAGCACCGGGACTAGCGGGGCTCAAGAGACCCAGTACTTC.

This chain uses TRBV30 with TRBJ1-5; D may be TRBD1 (5 bases). Germline CDR1 GTSNPN, CDR2 SVGIG (reference sequence). The CDR3 runs to 14 residues. Trimming shortened V by 1 base and J by 6 bases, and 13 bases separated the two germline ends. For the CDR3, the DNA is TGTGCCTGGAGTGGGACACGTACAAGTCAGCCCCAGCATTTT. Translated: CAWSGTRTSQPQHF.

This clone has just a few counts. DNA of the CDR3: TGTGCCAGCAGCGGGGACAGGGAGGTCTACGAGCAGTACTTC. This encodes CASSGDREVYEQYF. The J gene is TRBJ2-7, the V gene TRBV6-5; 9 bases fit TRBD1. There are 14 residues in the CDR3. Unmatched junction bases numbered 6, after V lost 6 bases and J lost 3 bases. Germline V gene sequence: CDR1 MNHEY, CDR2 SVGAGI.

The chain employs TRBV7-9 and TRBJ2-7; no definite D call. Germline V CDR1 and CDR2: SEHNR, FQNEAQ (reference sequence). This CDR3 has 12 residues. V was shortened by 4 bases and J by 3 bases, with 7 bases between the two germline ends. The CDR3 nucleotides are TGTGCCAGCAGCTCCCAATTCTACGAGCAGTACTTC. This gives the protein CASSSQFYEQYF.

This clone showed up just a few times. The J gene is TRBJ2-5, the V gene TRBV27; either TRBD1 or TRBD2 may supply D (7 bases each). CDR1 is MNHEY and CDR2 is SMNVEV in the germline V gene (reference sequence). This CDR3 has 14 amino acids. Trimming pared 6 bases from V and 1 base from J, leaving 12 bases between. The CDR3 sequence: CASRGGGGQETQYF. CDR3 sequence (DNA): TGTGCCAGCAGAGGGGGCGGGGGCCAAGAGACCCAGTACTTC.

This clone was seen only a few times. The chain employs TRBV7-2 and TRBJ2-7; no clear D. Per the germline V gene, CDR1 is SGHTA and CDR2 is FQGNSA. This CDR3 spans 17 amino acids. Trimming left V 2 bases short and J 0 bases short, with 17 bases between. CDR3 coding DNA: TGTGCCAGCAGCTTATCCCGTTTGCGGACCAGCTCCTACGAGCAGTACTTC. Protein sequence: CASSLSRLRTSSYEQYF.

This clone was detected only a few times. The chain carries TRBV7-9 and TRBJ2-7, with unresolved D. This CDR3 region has 12 residues. The V end lost 4 bases, the J end lost 0 bases, and 4 bases lay between the germline ends. Germline V lookup: CDR1 SEHNR, CDR2 FQNEAQ (reference sequence). The CDR3, as DNA: TGTGCCAGCAGCTCCAGCTCCTACGAGCAGTACTTC. Translated: CASSSSSYEQYF.

The chain couples TRBV6-5 to TRBJ2-1, with a possible D match to TRBD2 (5 bases). Trimming took off 7 bases at V and 9 bases at J, with 13 bases between the two ends. The CDR3 covers 12 residues. Germline V gene sequence: CDR1 MNHEY, CDR2 SVGAGI. In nucleotides, the CDR3 is TGTGCCAGCAAGGACTCCCTCAGTGAGCAGTTCTTC. It codes for CASKDSLSEQFF.

This clone was detected only a few times. The J gene is TRBJ2-3, the V gene TRBV6-5, with a possible D match to TRBD2 (5 bases). The V gene lost 6 bases and the J gene lost 5 bases, with 9 bases spanning the gap. The CDR3 length is 12 residues. CDR1 is MNHEY, CDR2 SVGAGI, per germline. The CDR3 bases are TGTGCCAGCAGGGAGGACGTAGATACGCAGTATTTT. This translates into CASREDVDTQYF.